The TCR beta chain under discussion was sequenced for a study of cytomegalovirus exposure and HLA in healthy donors. In the PCR, 60 Vbeta and 13 Jbeta primers were used. Produced via immunoSEQ multiplex PCR; TCRdb's table is partial and in-frame only. The sample carries around 100,000 clones, approximately 79% recorded once. Trimming at V came to 4 bases and at J to 4 bases, leaving 6 bases not matched to a gene. This CDR3 is 15 amino acids long. Germline V gene lookup returns CDR1 SGHDT and CDR2 YYEEEE. Donors sampled were nominally healthy, though unrecorded immune exposures were likely. This chain connects TRBV5-6 to TRBJ2-3, with TRBD1 matching 10 bases. This TCR came from a woman aged 60-70 years in good health and CMV-seropositive. Sequenced material: PBMCs. The CDR3 sequence: CASSLRDRGADTQYF. In nucleotides, the CDR3 is TGTGCCAGCAGCCTCCGGGACAGGGGTGCAGATACGCAGTATTTT.